What follows describes a single T cell receptor beta chain. The antigen remains undetermined. Use of 60 Vbeta and 13 Jbeta primers characterized the PCR. Sequencing was performed with immunoSEQ multiplex PCR; in TCRdb, only in-frame clones are kept and a portion is missing. The sample gives under 200,000 clones, 75% to 90% of which show up once; more than 0.9% is in the top ten. The sample originates from a study of cytomegalovirus exposure and HLA in healthy donors. Study observations and caveats: A few CMV-associated chains were confirmed in vitro to be specific for CMV antigens. Rarity characterized most TCR sequences, yet some public TCRs appeared in many donors. Analyses of presence and absence presupposed an approximately uniform sequencing depth across donors.

The CDR3 spans 15 residues. The V gene's germline CDR1 is GTSNPN and CDR2 SVGIG (reference sequence). The junction had 10 bases not matched to a gene; V was cut back by 2 bases and J by 4 bases. The V and J genes are TRBV30 and TRBJ2-5; TRBD1 agrees at 7 bases. This receptor was taken from a girl aged 2 to 9 in good health and CMV-seropositive. Sequencing was performed on PBMCs. CDR3 nucleotides: TGTGCCTGGAGTTTATTGAGGGGGCGCAGAGAGACCCAGTACTTC. Translated: CAWSLLRGRRETQYF.